This TCR beta chain was sequenced during a study of T-cell memory formation after mild COVID-19. Notes on the study in general: Clones that shrank (day 15 to 85) were balanced CD4/CD8, whereas later expanders leaned CD4+. Some SARS-CoV-2-responding clones were already detected in memory before infection. There was no confirmation that second-wave clones peaking on day 37 were SARS-CoV-2 specific.

TCRdb fed the 5' RACE reads into MiXCR, producing one record per CDR3 protein. The table includes roughly 130,000 distinct CDR3 sequences, more than 15% detected once. Comments on this clonotype: Its antigen is unknown.

This sequence originates from an adult woman who had mild COVID-19 (a few samples of this study predate the infection). Cell type and time point are not known. Sequences were obtained from PBMCs or a T cell subset sorted from them (not recorded which).

CDR3: CASSLPHGDEQFF. The CDR3 region has the DNA TGTGCCAGCAGCTTGCCCCACGGGGATGAGCAGTTCTTC. This chain joins TRBV5-6 and TRBJ2-1, with D perhaps matching TRBD2 (5 bases). CDR3 length: 13 amino acids. CDR1 and CDR2 (germline): SGHDT, YYEEEE. The V end lost 1 base, the J end lost 8 bases, and 10 bases lay between the germline ends.